This T cell receptor (beta chain) originates from a study of blood T cell repertoires in COVID-19. About the study: PBMCs, B-cell-depleted T cells, or T cells were the source of the cDNA or gDNA that made up the material.

Per the study methods: Cell counts per sample came from amplifying reference gene primers. The data were produced by immunoSEQ multiplex PCR, yet TCRdb's version contains in-frame clones alone and is incomplete. D and trimming were read from the DNA, whereas the V and J calls and clone size are those reported in that table. The sample carries 45,000 or so clones, 75% to 90% recorded once. This clone was counted once. The CDR3 runs to 14 residues. Germline V gene lookup returns CDR1 WNHNN and CDR2 SYGVQD (reference sequence). Losses at the gene ends were 1 base for V and 7 bases for J; bases not matched to a gene: 4.

This clonotype was obtained from a woman of 80 years or more with COVID-19, enrolled during active disease. The chain employs TRBV10-1 and TRBJ2-3; 8 nucleotides agree with TRBD2. The sequenced sample consisted of peripheral blood. CDR3 nucleotide sequence: TGCGCCAGCAGTGAGTTCGGGGGGGCCAATACGCAGTATTTT. Translation: CASSEFGGANTQYF.